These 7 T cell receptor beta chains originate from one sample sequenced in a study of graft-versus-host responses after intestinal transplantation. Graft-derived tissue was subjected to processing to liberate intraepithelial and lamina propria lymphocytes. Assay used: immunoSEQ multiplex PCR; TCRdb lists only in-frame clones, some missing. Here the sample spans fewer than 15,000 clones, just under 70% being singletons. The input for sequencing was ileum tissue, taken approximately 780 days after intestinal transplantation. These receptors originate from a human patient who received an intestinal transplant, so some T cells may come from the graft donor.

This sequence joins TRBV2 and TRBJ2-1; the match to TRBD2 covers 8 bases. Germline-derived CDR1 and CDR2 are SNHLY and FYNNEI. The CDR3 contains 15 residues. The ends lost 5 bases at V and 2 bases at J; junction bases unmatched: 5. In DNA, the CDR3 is TGTGCCAGCAGTAGATCCGGGGGGGCCTACAATGAGCAGTTCTTC. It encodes CASSRSGGAYNEQFF.

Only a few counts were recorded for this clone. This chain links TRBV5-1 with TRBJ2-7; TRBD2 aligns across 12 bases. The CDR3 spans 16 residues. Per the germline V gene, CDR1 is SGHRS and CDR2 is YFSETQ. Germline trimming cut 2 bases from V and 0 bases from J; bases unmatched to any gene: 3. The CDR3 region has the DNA TGCGCCAGCAGCTTAACGACTAGCGGGAGCTCCTACGAGCAGTACTTC. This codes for CASSLTTSGSSYEQYF.

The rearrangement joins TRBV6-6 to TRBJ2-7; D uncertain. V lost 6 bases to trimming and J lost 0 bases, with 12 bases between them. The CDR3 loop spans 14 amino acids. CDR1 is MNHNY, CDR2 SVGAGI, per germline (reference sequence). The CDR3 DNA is TGTGCCAGCAGATTCTGGACGGACTCCTACGAGCAGTACTTC. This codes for CASRFWTDSYEQYF.

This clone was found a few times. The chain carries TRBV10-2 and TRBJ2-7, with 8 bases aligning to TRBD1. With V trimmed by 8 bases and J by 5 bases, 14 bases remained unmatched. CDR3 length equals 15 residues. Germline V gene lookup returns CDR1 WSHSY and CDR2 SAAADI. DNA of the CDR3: TGCGCCAGCTCCCACTCCGGGACAGGAACCGACGAGCAGTACTTC. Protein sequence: CASSHSGTGTDEQYF.

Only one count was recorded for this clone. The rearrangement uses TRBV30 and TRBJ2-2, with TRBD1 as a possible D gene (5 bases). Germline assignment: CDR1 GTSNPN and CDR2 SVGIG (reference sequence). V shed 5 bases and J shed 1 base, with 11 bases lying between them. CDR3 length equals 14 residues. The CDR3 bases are TGTGCCTGGGTTGGACACTTGAACACCGGGGAGCTGTTTTTT. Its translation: CAWVGHLNTGELFF.

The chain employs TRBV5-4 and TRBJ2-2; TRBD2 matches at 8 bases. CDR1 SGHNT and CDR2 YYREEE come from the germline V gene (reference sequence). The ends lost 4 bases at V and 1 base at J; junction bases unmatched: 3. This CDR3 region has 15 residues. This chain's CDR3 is CASSPGGGNTGELFF. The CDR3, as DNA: TGTGCCAGCAGCCCCGGGGGGGGGAACACCGGGGAGCTGTTTTTT.

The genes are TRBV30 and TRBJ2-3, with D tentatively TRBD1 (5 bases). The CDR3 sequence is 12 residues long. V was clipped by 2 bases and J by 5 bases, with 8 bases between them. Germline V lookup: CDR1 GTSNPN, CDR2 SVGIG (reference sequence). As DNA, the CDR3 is TGTGCCTGGAGTTCAACAGGAGATACGCAGTATTTT. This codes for CAWSSTGDTQYF.